This T cell receptor beta chain was profiled in a study of T cells expressing NK-cell markers (dated by TCRdb to 2019 to 2021). Describing the broader study: TCR beta-chain repertoires were profiled in sorted CD3+CD56+NKG2C+, CD3+CD56+NKG2C- and CD3+CD56-NKG2C+ T-cell subsets from several donors. Libraries were sequenced as 2 x 150 bp reads on Illumina HiSeq 2000/2500, MiSeq or NextSeq. Seven of the eight sequenced donors were HCMV-seropositive and one was HCMV-seronegative. Randomly selected healthy volunteers, three men and five women, were used as the eight sequenced donors. Here is what the overall study found, with its caveats: Whether the expanded NKG2C-expressing T cell clones were specific for HCMV antigens remained unclear. For about 6 donors, the dominant CD3+CD56+NKG2C+ clonotypes were among the top 10 CD8+ clonotypes and accounted for about 1.0-7.5% of CD8+ T cells. Those dominant clonotypes were again the most abundant among CD3+CD56-NKG2C+ cells in a few donors, at about 28.3-60.1%.

The instrument was an Illumina HiSeq 2000. TCR beta cDNA libraries were made by 5'RACE template switching that added a universal primer site and unique molecular identifiers. cDNA synthesis was primed from the TCR beta constant segment and was followed by two successive PCR amplification steps. From the authors' description of their analysis: MIGEC was used to demultiplex reads and group reads by UMI, and MiTCR was used to assemble and quantify clonotypes. Only TCR cDNA sequences supported by at least two reads were kept to exclude erroneous sequences. The tcR package was used for downstream repertoire analysis, and clonotypes were matched between fractions using CDR3 nucleotide sequence together with V segment. VDJmatch was used to annotate antigen specificity against VDJdb, with one amino acid substitution in CDR3 permitted. Reprocessed by TCRdb, the reads give a single entry per CDR3 protein sequence, without DNA. For this entry, the V and J calls and clone size follow TCRdb and not the study's own pipeline. This sample's table lists about 430,000 distinct CDR3 sequences. The ten largest clones represent roughly 1.4% of the sample.

HCMV serostatus was determined by detecting HCMV-specific IgG in serum with a commercial ELISA kit. Peripheral blood mononuclear cells were isolated from blood by Ficoll density gradient centrifugation. On this clonotype: Its antigen remains unidentified.

The CDR3 has 14 amino acids, counting the end cysteine and phenylalanine. Only the protein is on record. CDR1 SGHRS and CDR2 YFSETQ were looked up in the germline V gene. Sequenced input: blood T cells: a sorted CD56 or NKG2C T cell subset, CD4+ or CD8+ T cells, or bulk PBMC T cells (not recorded which). The sequence was obtained from a woman between 45 and 60 years old in good health. Donor details come from another sample of the same person, matched by shared clones. Recombination linked TRBV5-1 to TRBJ2-1; the D call of TRBD1 rests on TCRdb alone, since no DNA is present to check it. CDR3 protein: CASSLVQGENEQFF.